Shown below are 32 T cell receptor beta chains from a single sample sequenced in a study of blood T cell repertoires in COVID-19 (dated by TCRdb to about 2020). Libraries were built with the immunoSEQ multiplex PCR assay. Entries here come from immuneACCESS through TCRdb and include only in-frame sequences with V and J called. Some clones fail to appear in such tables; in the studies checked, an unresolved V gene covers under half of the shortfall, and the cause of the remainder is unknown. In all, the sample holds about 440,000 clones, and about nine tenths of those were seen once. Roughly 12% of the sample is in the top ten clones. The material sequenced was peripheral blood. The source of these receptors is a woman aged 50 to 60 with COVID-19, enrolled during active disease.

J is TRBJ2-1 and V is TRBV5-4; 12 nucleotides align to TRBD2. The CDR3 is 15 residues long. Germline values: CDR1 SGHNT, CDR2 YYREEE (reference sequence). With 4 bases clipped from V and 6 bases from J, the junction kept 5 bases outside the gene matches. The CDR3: CASSHPTSGGNEQFF. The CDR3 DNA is TGTGCCAGCAGCCACCCGACTAGCGGGGGCAATGAGCAGTTCTTC. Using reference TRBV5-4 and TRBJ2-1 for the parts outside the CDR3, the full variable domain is ETGVTQSPTHLIKTRGQQVTLRCSSQSGHNTVSWYQQALGQGPQFIFQYYREEENGRGNFPPRFSGLQFPNYSSELNVNALELDDSALYLCASSHPTSGGNEQFFGPGTRLTVL.

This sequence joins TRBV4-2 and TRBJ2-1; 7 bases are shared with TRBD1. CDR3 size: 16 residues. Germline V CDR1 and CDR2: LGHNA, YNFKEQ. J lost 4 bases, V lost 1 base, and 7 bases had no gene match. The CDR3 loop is CASSQAEGARYNEQFF. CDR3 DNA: TGTGCCAGCAGCCAAGCAGAGGGGGCTAGGTACAATGAGCAGTTCTTC.

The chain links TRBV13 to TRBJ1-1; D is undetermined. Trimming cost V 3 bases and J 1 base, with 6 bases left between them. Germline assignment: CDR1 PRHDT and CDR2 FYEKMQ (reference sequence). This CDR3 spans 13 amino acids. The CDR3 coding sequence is TGTGCCAGCAGCTTGGTCGGGAACACTGAAGCTTTCTTT. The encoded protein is CASSLVGNTEAFF.

The CDR3 DNA is TGTGCCAGCAGTGAATGGGGGACAGGGGCCAATCAGCCCCAGCATTTT. Translated, it gives CASSEWGTGANQPQHF. The gene calls are TRBV25-1 and TRBJ1-5, with 10 bases fitting TRBD1. Germline values: CDR1 MGHDK, CDR2 SYGVNS. The CDR3 has 16 residues. Trimming cost V 1 base and J 3 bases; bases outside gene matches: 3.

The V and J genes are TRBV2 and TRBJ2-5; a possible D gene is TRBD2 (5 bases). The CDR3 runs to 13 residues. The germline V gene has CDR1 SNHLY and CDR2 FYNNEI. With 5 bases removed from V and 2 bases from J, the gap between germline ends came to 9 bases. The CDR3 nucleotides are TGTGCCAGCAGTTTGGGAGAGCAAGAGACCCAGTACTTC. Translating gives CASSLGEQETQYF.

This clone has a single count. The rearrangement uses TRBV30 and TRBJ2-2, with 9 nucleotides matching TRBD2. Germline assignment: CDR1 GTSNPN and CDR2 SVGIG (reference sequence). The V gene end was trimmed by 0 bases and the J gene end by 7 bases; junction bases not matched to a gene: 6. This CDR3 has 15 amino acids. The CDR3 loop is CAWSVLSGGYGELFF. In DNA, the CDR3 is TGTGCCTGGAGTGTACTGAGCGGGGGGTACGGGGAGCTGTTTTTT.

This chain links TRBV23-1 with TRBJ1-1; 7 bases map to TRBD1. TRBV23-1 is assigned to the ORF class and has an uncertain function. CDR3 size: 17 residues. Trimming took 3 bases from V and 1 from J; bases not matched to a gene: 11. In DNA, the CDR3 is TGCGCCAGCAGTCATCCCCACCTTGGACAGGAGAACACTGAAGCTTTCTTT. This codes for CASSHPHLGQENTEAFF.

As DNA, the CDR3 is TGTGCCAGCAGCTTAGGGCAGGGGGTCGCGGAAGCTTTCTTT. It specifies CASSLGQGVAEAFF. The V gene is TRBV13, the J gene TRBJ1-1, with 7 bases aligning to TRBD1. V lost 0 bases and J lost 8; bases outside the gene matches: 6. The CDR3 is made up of 14 amino acids. CDR1 PRHDT and CDR2 FYEKMQ come from the germline V gene (reference sequence). Variable domain in full (rest from reference TRBV13 and TRBJ1-1): AAGVIQSPRHLIKEKRETATLKCYPIPRHDTVYWYQQGPGQDPQFLISFYEKMQSDKGSIPDRFSAQQFSDYHSELNMSSLELGDSALYFCASSLGQGVAEAFFGQGTRLTVV.

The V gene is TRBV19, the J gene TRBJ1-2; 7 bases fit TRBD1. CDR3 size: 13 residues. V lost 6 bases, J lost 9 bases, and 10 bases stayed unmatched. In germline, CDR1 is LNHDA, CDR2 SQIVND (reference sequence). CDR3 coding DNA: TGTGCCAGTAGCCCCAAGACAGGGCCCAGCTACACCTTC. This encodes CASSPKTGPSYTF.

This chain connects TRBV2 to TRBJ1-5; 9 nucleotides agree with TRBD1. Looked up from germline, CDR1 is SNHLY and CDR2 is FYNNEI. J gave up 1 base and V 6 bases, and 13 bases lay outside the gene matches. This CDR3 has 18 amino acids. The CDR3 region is CASRWGRGQGSSNQPQHF. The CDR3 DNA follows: TGTGCCAGCAGATGGGGTCGGGGACAGGGAAGCAGCAATCAGCCCCAGCATTTT.

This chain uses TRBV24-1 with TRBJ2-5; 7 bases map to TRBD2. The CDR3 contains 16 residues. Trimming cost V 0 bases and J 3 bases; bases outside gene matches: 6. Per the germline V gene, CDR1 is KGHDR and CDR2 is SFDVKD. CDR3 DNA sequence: TGTGCCACCAGTGATTTGCATCGGGGGGATAAAGAGACCCAGTACTTC. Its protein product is CATSDLHRGDKETQYF.

CDR3 amino acids: CASTQGGNYGYTF. The CDR3 DNA reads TGTGCCAGCACCCAGGGTGGTAACTATGGCTACACCTTC. V usage is TRBV9 and J usage is TRBJ1-2; tentatively, D is TRBD1 (5 bases). Per germline, CDR1 SGDLS and CDR2 YYNGEE. V was clipped by 6 bases and J by 1 base, with 10 bases between them. The length of the CDR3 is 13 residues. Based on the CDR3 plus reference TRBV9 and TRBJ1-2, the full variable domain is DSGVTQTPKHLITATGQRVTLRCSPRSGDLSVYWYQQSLDQGLQFLIQYYNGEERAKGNILERFSAQQFPDLHSELNLSSLELGDSALYFCASTQGGNYGYTFGSGTRLTVV.

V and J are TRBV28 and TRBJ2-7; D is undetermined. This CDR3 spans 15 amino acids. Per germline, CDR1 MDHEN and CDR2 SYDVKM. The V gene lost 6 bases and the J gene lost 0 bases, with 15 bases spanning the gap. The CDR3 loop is CASSLYVGASYEQYF. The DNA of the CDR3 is TGTGCCAGCAGCCTTTATGTAGGAGCCTCCTACGAGCAGTACTTC.

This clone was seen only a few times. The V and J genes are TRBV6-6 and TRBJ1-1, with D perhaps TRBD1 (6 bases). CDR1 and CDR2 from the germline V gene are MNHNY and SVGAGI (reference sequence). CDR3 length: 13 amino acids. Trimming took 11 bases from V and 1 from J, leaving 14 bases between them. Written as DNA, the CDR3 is TGTGCCGGTTCCAGGGGCGGGAACACTGAAGCTTTCTTT. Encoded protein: CAGSRGGNTEAFF.

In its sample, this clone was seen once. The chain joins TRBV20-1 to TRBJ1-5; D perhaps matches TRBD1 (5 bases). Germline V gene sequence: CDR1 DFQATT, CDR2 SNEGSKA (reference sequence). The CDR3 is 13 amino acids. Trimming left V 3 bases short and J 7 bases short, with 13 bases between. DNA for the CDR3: TGCAGTGCTAGTGCAGGGTTGAGGCAGCCCCAGCATTTT. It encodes CSASAGLRQPQHF.

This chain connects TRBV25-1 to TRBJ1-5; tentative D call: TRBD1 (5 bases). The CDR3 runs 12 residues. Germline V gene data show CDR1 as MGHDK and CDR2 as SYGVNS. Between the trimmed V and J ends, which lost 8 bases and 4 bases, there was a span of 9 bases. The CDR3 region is CASDRRNQPQHF. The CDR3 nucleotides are TGTGCCAGCGACAGACGAAATCAGCCCCAGCATTTT. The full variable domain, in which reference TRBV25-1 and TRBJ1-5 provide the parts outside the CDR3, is EADIYQTPRYLVIGTGKKITLECSQTMGHDKMYWYQQDPGMELHLIHYSYGVNSTEKGDLSSESTVSRIRTEHFPLTLESARPSHTSQYLCASDRRNQPQHFGDGTRLSIL.

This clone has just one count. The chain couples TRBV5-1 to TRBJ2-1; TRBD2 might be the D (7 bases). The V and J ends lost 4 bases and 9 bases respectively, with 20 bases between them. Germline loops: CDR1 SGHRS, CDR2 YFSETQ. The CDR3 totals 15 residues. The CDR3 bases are TGCGCCAGCAGCCCCCCAGAGGGGGGGGCGGGTGAGCAGTTCTTC. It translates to CASSPPEGGAGEQFF.

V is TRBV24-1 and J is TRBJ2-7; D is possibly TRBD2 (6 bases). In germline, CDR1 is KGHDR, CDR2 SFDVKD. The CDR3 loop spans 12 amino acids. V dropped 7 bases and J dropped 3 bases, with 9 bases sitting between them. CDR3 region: CATREGLYEQYF. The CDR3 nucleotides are TGTGCCACCAGGGAGGGCCTCTACGAGCAGTACTTC.

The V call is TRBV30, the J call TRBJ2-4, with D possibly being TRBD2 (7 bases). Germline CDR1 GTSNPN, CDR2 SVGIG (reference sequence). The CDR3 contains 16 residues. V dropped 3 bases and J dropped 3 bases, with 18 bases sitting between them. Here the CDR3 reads CAWSPRRGGVKNIQYF. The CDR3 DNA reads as TGTGCCTGGAGCCCGAGGAGGGGGGGTGTCAAAAACATTCAGTACTTC.

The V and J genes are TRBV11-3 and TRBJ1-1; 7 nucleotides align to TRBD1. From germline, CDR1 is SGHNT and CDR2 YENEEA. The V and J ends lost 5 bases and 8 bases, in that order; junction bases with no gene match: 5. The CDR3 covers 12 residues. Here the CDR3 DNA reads TGTGCCAGCAGCCTCGGGACAGACGAAGCTTTCTTT. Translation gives CASSLGTDEAFF.

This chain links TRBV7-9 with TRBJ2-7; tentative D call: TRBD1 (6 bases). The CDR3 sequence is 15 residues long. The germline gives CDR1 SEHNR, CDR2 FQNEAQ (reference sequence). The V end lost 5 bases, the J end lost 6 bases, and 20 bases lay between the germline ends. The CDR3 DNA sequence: TGTGCCAGCAGCAATCAGGACAGCCCTCTCAGCGAGCAGTACTTC. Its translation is CASSNQDSPLSEQYF.

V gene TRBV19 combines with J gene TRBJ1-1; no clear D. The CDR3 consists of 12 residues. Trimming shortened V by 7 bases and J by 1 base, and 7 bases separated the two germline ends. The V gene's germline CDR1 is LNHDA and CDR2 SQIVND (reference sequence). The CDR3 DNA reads TGTGCCAGTAACACATGGAACACTGAAGCTTTCTTT. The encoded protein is CASNTWNTEAFF.

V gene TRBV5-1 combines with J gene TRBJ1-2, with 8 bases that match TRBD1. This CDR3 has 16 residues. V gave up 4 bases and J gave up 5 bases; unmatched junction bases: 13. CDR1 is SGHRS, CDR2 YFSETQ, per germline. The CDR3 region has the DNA TGCGCCAGCAGCCCCGGGACAGGACGTTCTTTTTATGGCTACACCTTC. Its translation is CASSPGTGRSFYGYTF.

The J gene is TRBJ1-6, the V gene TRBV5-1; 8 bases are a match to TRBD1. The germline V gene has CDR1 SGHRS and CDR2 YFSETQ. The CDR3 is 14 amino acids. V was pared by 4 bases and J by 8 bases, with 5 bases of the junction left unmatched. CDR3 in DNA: TGCGCCAGCAGCCCGACAGGGGCTGATTCACCCCTCCACTTT. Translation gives CASSPTGADSPLHF.

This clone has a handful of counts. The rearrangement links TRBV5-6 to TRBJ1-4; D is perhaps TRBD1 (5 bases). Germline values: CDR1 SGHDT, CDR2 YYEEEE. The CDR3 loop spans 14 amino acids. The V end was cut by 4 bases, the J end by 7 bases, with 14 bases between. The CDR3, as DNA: TGTGCCAGCAGCCACCGAGGGGAGGGTGAAAAACTGTTTTTT. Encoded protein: CASSHRGEGEKLFF.

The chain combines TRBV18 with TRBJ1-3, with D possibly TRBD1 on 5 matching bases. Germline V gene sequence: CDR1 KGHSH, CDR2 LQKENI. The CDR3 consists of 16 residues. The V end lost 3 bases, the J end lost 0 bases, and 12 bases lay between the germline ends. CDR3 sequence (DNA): TGTGCCAGCTCACCCGGACACCTGAGCTCTGGAAACACCATATATTTT. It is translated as CASSPGHLSSGNTIYF.

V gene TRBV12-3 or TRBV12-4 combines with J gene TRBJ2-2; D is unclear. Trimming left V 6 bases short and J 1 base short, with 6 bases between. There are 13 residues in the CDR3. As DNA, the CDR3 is TGTGCCAGCAGCCCCAGGAACACCGGGGAGCTGTTTTTT. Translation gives CASSPRNTGELFF.

CDR3 sequence: CASSLRGHTGAFF. For the CDR3, the DNA is TGTGCCAGCAGTTTAAGAGGCCATACGGGAGCTTTCTTT. V gene TRBV12-3 or TRBV12-4 combines with J gene TRBJ1-1; unclear D gene. V was trimmed by 2 bases and J by 10 bases, leaving 14 bases between them. The CDR3 loop spans 13 amino acids.

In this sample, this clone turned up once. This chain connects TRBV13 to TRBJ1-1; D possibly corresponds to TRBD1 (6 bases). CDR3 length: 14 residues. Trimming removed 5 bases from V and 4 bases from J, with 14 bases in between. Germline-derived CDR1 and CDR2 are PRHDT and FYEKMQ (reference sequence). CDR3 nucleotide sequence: TGTGCCAGCAGCCAGGCAGGGGTTACCACTGAAGCTTTCTTT. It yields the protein CASSQAGVTTEAFF.

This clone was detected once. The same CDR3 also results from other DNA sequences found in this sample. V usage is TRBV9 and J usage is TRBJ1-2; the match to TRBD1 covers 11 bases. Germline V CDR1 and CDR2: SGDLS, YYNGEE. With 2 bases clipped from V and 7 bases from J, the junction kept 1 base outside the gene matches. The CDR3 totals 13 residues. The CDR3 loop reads CASSVGTGGGYTF. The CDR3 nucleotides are TGTGCCAGCAGCGTCGGGACAGGGGGTGGCTACACCTTC. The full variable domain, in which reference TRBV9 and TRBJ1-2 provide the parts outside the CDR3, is DSGVTQTPKHLITATGQRVTLRCSPRSGDLSVYWYQQSLDQGLQFLIQYYNGEERAKGNILERFSAQQFPDLHSELNLSSLELGDSALYFCASSVGTGGGYTFGSGTRLTVV.

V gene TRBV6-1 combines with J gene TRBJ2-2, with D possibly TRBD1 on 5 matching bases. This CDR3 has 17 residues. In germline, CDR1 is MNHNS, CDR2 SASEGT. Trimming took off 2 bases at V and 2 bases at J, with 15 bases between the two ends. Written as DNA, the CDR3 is TGTGCCAGCAGTGAACGCATGTTCCAGGGTAACACCGGGGAGCTGTTTTTT. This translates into CASSERMFQGNTGELFF.

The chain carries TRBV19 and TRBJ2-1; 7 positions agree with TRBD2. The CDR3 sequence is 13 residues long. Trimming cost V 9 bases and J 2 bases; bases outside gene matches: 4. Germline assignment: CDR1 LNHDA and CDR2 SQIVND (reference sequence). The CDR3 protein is CASRDYTYNEQFF. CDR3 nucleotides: TGTGCCAGCCGGGACTATACCTACAATGAGCAGTTCTTC.